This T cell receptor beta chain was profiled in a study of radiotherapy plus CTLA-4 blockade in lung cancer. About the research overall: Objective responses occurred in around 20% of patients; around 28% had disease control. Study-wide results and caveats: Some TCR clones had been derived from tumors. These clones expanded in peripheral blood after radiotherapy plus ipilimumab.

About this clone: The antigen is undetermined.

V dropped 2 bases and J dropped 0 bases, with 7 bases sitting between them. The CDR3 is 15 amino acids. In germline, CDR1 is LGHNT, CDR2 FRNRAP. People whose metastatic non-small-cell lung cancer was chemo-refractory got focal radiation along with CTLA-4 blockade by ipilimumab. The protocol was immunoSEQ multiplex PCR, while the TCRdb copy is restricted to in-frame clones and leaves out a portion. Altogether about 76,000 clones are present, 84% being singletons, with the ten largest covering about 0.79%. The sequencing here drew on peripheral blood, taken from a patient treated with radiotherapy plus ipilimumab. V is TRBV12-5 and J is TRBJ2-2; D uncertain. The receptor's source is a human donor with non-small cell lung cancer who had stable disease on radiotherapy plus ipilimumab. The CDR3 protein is CASGLRVANTGELFF. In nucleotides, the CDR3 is TGTGCTAGTGGTTTGAGGGTCGCGAACACCGGGGAGCTGTTTTTT. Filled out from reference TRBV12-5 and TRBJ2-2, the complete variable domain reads DARVTQTPRHKVTEMGQEVTMRCQPILGHNTVFWYRQTMMQGLELLAYFRNRAPLDDSGMPKDRFSAEMPDATLATLKIQPSEPRDSAVYFCASGLRVANTGELFFGEGSRLTVL.